This T cell receptor (beta chain) was recovered during a study of blood T cell repertoires in COVID-19. As for the study in general: The United States, Italy and Spain were the sources of the acute and convalescent COVID-19 samples. PBMCs, B-cell-depleted T cells, or T cells were the source of the cDNA or gDNA that made up the material.

Clones were sequenced by immunoSEQ multiplex PCR, and TCRdb holds only the in-frame ones, with some missing. The sample lists 250,000 to 300,000 clones; about four fifths were seen once. Input material: peripheral blood. This receptor was taken from a woman aged 55-69 years with active or convalescent COVID-19.

CDR3: CASSPRRGDEAFF. The CDR3 nucleotides are TGTGCCAGCTCACCTCGGCGGGGGGATGAAGCTTTCTTT. The gene calls are TRBV18 and TRBJ1-1; D is perhaps TRBD1 (5 bases). V shed 3 bases and J shed 7 bases, with 12 bases lying between them. Germline V gives CDR1 KGHSH, CDR2 LQKENI. The CDR3 spans 13 residues.